What follows describes a single T cell receptor (beta chain). It lacks a known antigen. Qualities for individual bases were not recorded, and no much larger clone is one base off. CDR1 and CDR2 (SQVTM, ANQGSEA) derive from the germline V gene. V loses 5 bases at its end and J loses 5 bases; junction bases beyond the gene matches: 7. Counted from cysteine to phenylalanine, this CDR3 has 13 amino acids. The only DNA kept is the CDR3, 39 bases in frame from the first base. TCRbeta CDR3 regions were amplified from genomic DNA using the immunoSEQ Assay, a bias-controlled multiplex PCR. Per the authors' processing: The number of nucleated cells in each sample was estimated by amplification of reference gene primers within the assay. To quantify the absolute abundance of each unique TCRbeta CDR3 rearrangement, sequence reads were collapsed and filtered. For each sample, productive Simpson clonality was calculated by taking the square root of Simpson's diversity index across productive rearrangements. The clones in this table, taken by TCRdb from immuneACCESS, are in-frame only. Not every clone is retained; where verified, under half of the shortfall comes from an unresolved V gene, and the cause of the rest is unknown. The V and J calls and the clone size are those of that table, but D and trimming were determined from the DNA. Here the sample has about 170,000 clones; around 90% occur a single time. Just over 2.5% of the sample comes from the top ten.

This specimen comes from a study of blood T cell repertoires in COVID-19 (dated by TCRdb to 2018 to 2020). Study-wide context: The collaborator samples originated in the United States, Italy and Spain and spanned the acute and convalescent phases of COVID-19. Deeply sampled blood TCRbeta repertoires from subjects exposed to, actively infected with, or recovered from COVID-19 were included in the dataset. A de-identified subject ID, COVID-19 status, age in years and sex were almost always included in the sample metadata. Where available, HLA class I and class II types were obtained from metadata supplied by the sample provider rather than from assay-based typing. The material from the prospective study consisted of cDNA or gDNA derived from T cells, B-cell-depleted T cells, or PBMCs. The repertoires were released in a freely available public database meant as a resource for research on the immune response to SARS-CoV-2. The samples were drawn from two sources: the first 160 participants of the ongoing ImmuneRACE study, and 1,200 or so subjects contributed by 6 global collaborators.

Broader findings and caveats from the paper: The quantity of clinical and demographic metadata differed by source and by participant and was supplied without curation.

One collaborating source in Seattle enrolled patients while the patients were actively infected and followed the patients over time throughout the course of disease. The collaborating institutions used their own protocols to collect whole blood in K2EDTA tubes. For TCRbeta analysis, collaborator samples were shipped as frozen whole blood, as isolated PBMCs, or as DNA extracted from either sample type. Recombination connected TRBV29-1 to TRBJ1-2, and 8 junctional nucleotides match TRBD1. Source material: peripheral blood. This TCR derives from a woman older than 75 with COVID-19, enrolled during active disease. The CDR3 region: CSVLGQGEYGYTF. The bases read TGCAGCGTTCTAGGACAGGGTGAATATGGCTACACCTTC.